This T cell receptor beta chain is drawn from a study of CD8+CD57+ T cells in acquired aplastic anemia. Study-level background: Healthy CD8+ samples averaged approximately 11 million reads.

Both TCR beta VDJ combination and CDR3 sequence profiling were carried out. Genomic DNA was the template for this profiling. TCRdb re-derived calls from the reads in MiXCR, one entry per CDR3 protein. The sample comprises a few hundred thousand distinct CDR3 sequences, approximately 70% of which are singletons, and under 5% rests with the top ten. Germline V gene sequence: CDR1 SGHAT, CDR2 FQNNGV. CDR3 length: 14 amino acids. V trimming: 6 bases; J trimming: 6 bases; junction bases outside the gene matches: 7. Source material: sorted CD4+, CD8+, or CD8+CD57+ T cells (not recorded which) from PBMCs. This receptor was identified in a human donor in good health, serving as a control. V and J are TRBV11-2 and TRBJ2-3, with TRBD2 matching over 9 bases. The CDR3 DNA is TGTGCCAGCAGGCGTGCGGGGGGGTGGGATACGCAGTATTTT. It codes for CASRRAGGWDTQYF.